This T cell receptor (beta chain) was obtained from a study of OX40 agonist ivuxolimab in advanced cancers. Looking at the study overall: One patient with hepatocellular carcinoma and two with cutaneous melanoma, three in all, had partial responses.

Study-level points and caveats: Both blood CD4+ and CD8+ T cells showed clonal growth by week 6 at 0.1 to 3.0 mg/kg.

Data came from immunoSEQ multiplex PCR; TCRdb stores just in-frame clones and leaves some out. The top ten hold roughly a tenth of the sample, which has about 30,000 clones, 80% to 95% seen once. The V end lost 0 bases, the J end lost 2 bases, and 1 base lay between the germline ends. This CDR3 spans 12 amino acids. Germline lookup yields CDR1 PRHDT and CDR2 FYEKMQ (reference sequence). Note on this clone: Its antigen is unknown.

The chain links TRBV13 to TRBJ2-5; D is undetermined. This specimen was CD4+ or CD8+ T cells sorted from blood, taken in a trial of the OX40 agonist ivuxolimab. The sequence derives from an adult with an advanced solid tumor such as melanoma, head and neck, liver or kidney cancer. This CDR3 is CASSLGQETQYF. The CDR3 nucleotides read TGTGCCAGCAGCTTAGGACAAGAGACCCAGTACTTC.